This is a list of T cell receptor beta chains from one sample in a study of siplizumab effects on memory and regulatory T cells. Here immunoSEQ multiplex PCR was the method, and the copy in TCRdb shows in-frame clones only, minus some. The profile shows under 110,000 clones, around nine tenths of them singletons. The specimen sequenced was non-Treg CD4+ T cells sorted from blood. The receptor set was obtained from a human donor in good health. CDR3s include the opening cysteine and the closing phenylalanine or tryptophan. Each record gives: D gene, J gene, clone size, V gene, CDR3 DNA, CDR3 protein. D genes are given only for firm matches. Size is stated for part of the rows, as once, few or many counts, or as a class when the clone is expanded.

TRBD1 | TRBJ1-4 | NA | TRBV7-8 | TGTGCCAGCAGCCCTCGCACAGGGGGCGGAGAAAAACTGTTTTTT | CASSPRTGGGEKLFF
NA | TRBJ2-7 | NA | TRBV19 | TGTGCCAGTAGTATGGGTTCAGGACTACCCTACGAGCAGTACTTC | CASSMGSGLPYEQYF
TRBD2 | TRBJ2-3 | NA | TRBV28 | TGTGCCAGCAGTTCTGCCGGGGAGGGTTCAGATACGCAGTATTTT | CASSSAGEGSDTQYF
NA | TRBJ2-7 | NA | TRBV7-8 | TGTGCCAGCAGCGCTACCAACAGGGGGGGCGAGCAGTACTTC | CASSATNRGGEQYF
NA | TRBJ2-2 | NA | TRBV7-6 | TGTGCCAGCAGTACTTCTAACACCGGGGAGCTGTTTTTT | CASSTSNTGELFF
NA | TRBJ1-2 | NA | TRBV10-3 | TGTGCCATCAGGACGGATCAATCCTATGGCTACACCTTC | CAIRTDQSYGYTF
NA | TRBJ1-5 | NA | TRBV5-1 | TGCGCCAGCAGCTTGGCGGGTGGGGAAGGCAATCAGCCCCAGCATTTT | CASSLAGGEGNQPQHF
NA | TRBJ1-2 | NA | TRBV27 | TGTGCCAGCAGTTCCCTTGGGGGACTTAATATCGGAGGCTACACCTTC | CASSSLGGLNIGGYTF
NA | TRBJ2-7 | NA | TRBV6-6 | TGTGCCAGCAGTTCCGGGGCTACATCACCCCACGAGCAGTACTTC | CASSSGATSPHEQYF
NA | TRBJ2-7 | NA | TRBV5-1 | TGCGCCACCCACCGGAACAGAAACTACGAGCAGTACTTC | CATHRNRNYEQYF
NA | TRBJ1-5 | NA | TRBV6-1 | TGTGCCAGCAGTGAATTGGCAGGGATGACGAATCAGCCCCAGCATTTT | CASSELAGMTNQPQHF
NA | TRBJ1-2 | NA | TRBV10-3 | TGTGCCATCAGCCGGGACCCGGAGGACTATGGCTACACCTTC | CAISRDPEDYGYTF
TRBD2 | TRBJ2-1 | NA | TRBV4-1 | TGCGCCAGCAGCCAAGGTGGCGGGAGACGAGACAATGAGCAGTTCTTC | CASSQGGGRRDNEQFF
TRBD2 | TRBJ2-1 | once | TRBV5-1 | TGCGCCAGCAGCTTGGACGGGAGGGCGGGAGGTGAGCAGTTCTTC | CASSLDGRAGGEQFF
NA | TRBJ1-5 | NA | TRBV6-5 | TGTGCCAGCCAACTGGACCAATATAGCAATCAGCCCCAGCATTTT | CASQLDQYSNQPQHF
NA | TRBJ2-7 | once | TRBV4-2 | TGTGCCAGCAGCCAAGATGGCCCTCCGCCACGGGAGCAGTACTTC | CASSQDGPPPREQYF
NA | TRBJ2-7 | few | TRBV28 | TGTGCCAGCAGTTTATGGGGGGTGCGCGAGCAGTACTTC | CASSLWGVREQYF
NA | TRBJ2-7 | NA | TRBV7-8 | TGTGCCAGCAGCTTAGGTCTGTCAGGGGAGCTGGGCGAGCAGTACTTC | CASSLGLSGELGEQYF
TRBD2 | TRBJ2-3 | NA | TRBV30 | TGTGCCTGGAGTAGGCTAGCGGGTGGCACAGATACGCAGTATTTT | CAWSRLAGGTDTQYF
TRBD1 | TRBJ1-2 | NA | TRBV5-6 | TGTGCCAGCAGTAAAGGACAGGGTAATGGCTACACCTTC | CASSKGQGNGYTF
TRBD2 | TRBJ2-7 | NA | TRBV4-3 | TGCGCCAGCAGCCAAGTTGGACTAGCGGACTACGAGCAGTACTTC | CASSQVGLADYEQYF
NA | TRBJ2-2 | NA | TRBV4-3 | TGCGCCAGCAGCCAAGATGCAGTGCCCAGCACCGGGGAGCTGTTTTTT | CASSQDAVPSTGELFF
TRBD1 | TRBJ2-5 | NA | TRBV2 | TGTGCCAGCTCCAAGCCCCAGGGGGCCCAGTACTTC | CASSKPQGAQYF
TRBD1 | TRBJ1-1 | few | TRBV5-6 | TGTGCCAGCAGCTCCACAGGGGCAGAGGACACTGAAGCTTTCTTT | CASSSTGAEDTEAFF
NA | TRBJ1-5 | NA | TRBV5-1 | TGCGCCAGCAGCCTATCGGGGCAGCCCCAGCATTTT | CASSLSGQPQHF
NA | TRBJ1-3 | NA | TRBV9 | TGTGCCAGCGGGCTCGGCCTCAGAACTGGAAACACCATATATTTT | CASGLGLRTGNTIYF
NA | TRBJ2-7 | NA | TRBV10-3 | TGTGCCATCAGTGAGGGCTACGAGCAGTACTTC | CAISEGYEQYF
TRBD2 | TRBJ2-7 | NA | TRBV7-9 | TGTGCCAGCAGCTCCCCTGGGTCTCCATTAGCGGGTGTCTACGAGCAGTACTTC | CASSSPGSPLAGVYEQYF